This T cell receptor beta chain came from a study of technical replicates of blood from a handful of donors. The germline V gene has CDR1 SEHNR and CDR2 FQNEAQ (reference sequence). This CDR3 is built from 12 residues. The V end lost 5 bases, the J end lost 8 bases, and 9 bases lay between the germline ends. Sequencing was performed with immunoSEQ multiplex PCR; in TCRdb, only in-frame clones are kept and a portion is missing. The profile shows under 90,000 clones, nearly 98% of them singletons. Sequenced material: T cells isolated from PBMCs. The receptor comes from a human donor in good health. The genes are TRBV7-9 and TRBJ1-4; possible D gene TRBD1, 5 bases. CDR3 nucleotides: TGTGCCAGCAGCCTAGACAGCGAAAAACTGTTTTTT. Protein: CASSLDSEKLFF.